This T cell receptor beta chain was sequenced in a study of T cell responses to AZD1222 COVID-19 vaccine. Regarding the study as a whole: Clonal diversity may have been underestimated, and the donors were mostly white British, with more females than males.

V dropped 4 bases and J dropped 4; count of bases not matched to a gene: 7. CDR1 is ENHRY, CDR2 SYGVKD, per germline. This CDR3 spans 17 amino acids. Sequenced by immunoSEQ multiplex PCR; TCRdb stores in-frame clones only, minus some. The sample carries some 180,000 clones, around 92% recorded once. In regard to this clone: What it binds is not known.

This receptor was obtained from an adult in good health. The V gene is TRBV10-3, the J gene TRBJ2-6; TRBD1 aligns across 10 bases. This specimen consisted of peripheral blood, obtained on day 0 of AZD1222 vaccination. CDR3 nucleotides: TGTGCCATCAGTGGCCGGGACAGGGGACCCGGGGCCAACGTCCTGACTTTC. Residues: CAISGRDRGPGANVLTF.